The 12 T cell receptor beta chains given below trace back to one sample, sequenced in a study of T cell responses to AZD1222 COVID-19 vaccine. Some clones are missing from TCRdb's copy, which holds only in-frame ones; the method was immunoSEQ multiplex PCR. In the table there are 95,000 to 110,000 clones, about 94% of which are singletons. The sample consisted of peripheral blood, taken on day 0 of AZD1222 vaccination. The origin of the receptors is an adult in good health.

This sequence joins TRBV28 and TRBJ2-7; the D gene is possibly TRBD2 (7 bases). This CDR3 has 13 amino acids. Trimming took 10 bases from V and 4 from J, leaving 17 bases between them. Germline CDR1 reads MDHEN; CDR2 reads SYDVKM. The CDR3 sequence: CATLGGLRYEQYF. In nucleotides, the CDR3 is TGTGCCACCCTGGGGGGGCTGAGGTACGAGCAGTACTTC.

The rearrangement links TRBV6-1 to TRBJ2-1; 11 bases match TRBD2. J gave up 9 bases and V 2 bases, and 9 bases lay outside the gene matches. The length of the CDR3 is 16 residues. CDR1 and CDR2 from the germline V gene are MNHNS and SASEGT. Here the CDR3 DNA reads TGTGCCAGCAGTGAACTAATAGCGGGAGGGCCCTCTGAGCAGTTCTTC. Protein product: CASSELIAGGPSEQFF.

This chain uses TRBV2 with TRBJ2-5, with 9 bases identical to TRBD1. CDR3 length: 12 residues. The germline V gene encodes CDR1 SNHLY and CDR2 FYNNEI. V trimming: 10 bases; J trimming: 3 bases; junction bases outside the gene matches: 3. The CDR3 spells CAIRDREETQYF. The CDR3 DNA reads TGTGCCATCAGGGACAGGGAAGAGACCCAGTACTTC.

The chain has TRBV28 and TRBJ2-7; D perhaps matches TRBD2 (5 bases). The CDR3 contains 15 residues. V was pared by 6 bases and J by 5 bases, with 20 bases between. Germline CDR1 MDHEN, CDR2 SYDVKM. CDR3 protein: CASSPRRSGFDEQYF. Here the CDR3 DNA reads TGTGCCAGCAGCCCCCGGCGTTCGGGGTTCGACGAGCAGTACTTC. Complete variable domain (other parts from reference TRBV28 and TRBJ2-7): DVKVTQSSRYLVKRTGEKVFLECVQDMDHENMFWYRQDPGLGLRLIYFSYDVKMKEKGDIPEGYSVSREKKERFSLILESASTNQTSMYLCASSPRRSGFDEQYFGPGTRLTVT.

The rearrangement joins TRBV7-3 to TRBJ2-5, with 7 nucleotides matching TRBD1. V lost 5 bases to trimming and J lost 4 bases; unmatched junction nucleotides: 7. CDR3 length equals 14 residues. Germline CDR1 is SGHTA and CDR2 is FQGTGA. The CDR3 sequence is CASSPTGRRETQYF. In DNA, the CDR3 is TGTGCCAGCAGCCCGACAGGGAGACGAGAGACCCAGTACTTC.

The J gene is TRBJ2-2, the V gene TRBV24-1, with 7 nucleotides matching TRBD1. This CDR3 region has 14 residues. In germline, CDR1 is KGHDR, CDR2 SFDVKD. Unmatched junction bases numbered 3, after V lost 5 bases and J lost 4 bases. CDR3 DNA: TGTGCCACCAGTGTTGCAGGGGGCACCGGGGAGCTGTTTTTT. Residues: CATSVAGGTGELFF.

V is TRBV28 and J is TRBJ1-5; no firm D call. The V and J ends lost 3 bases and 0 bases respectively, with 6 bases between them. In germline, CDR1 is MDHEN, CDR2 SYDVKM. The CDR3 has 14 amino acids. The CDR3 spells CASSLRVSNQPQHF. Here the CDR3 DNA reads TGTGCCAGCAGTTTGAGGGTTAGCAATCAGCCCCAGCATTTT.

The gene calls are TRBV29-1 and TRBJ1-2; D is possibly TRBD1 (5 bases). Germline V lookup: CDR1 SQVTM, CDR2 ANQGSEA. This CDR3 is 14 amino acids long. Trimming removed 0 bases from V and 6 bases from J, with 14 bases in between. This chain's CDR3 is CSVEDLGPGHGYTF. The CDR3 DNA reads TGCAGCGTTGAAGATCTGGGACCTGGGCATGGCTACACCTTC.

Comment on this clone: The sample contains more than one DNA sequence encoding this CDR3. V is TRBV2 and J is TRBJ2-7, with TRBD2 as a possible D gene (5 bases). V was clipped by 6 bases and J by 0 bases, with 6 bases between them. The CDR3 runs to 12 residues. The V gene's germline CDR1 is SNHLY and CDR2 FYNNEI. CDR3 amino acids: CASRGSSYEQYF. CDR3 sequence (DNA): TGTGCCAGCAGAGGGAGCTCCTACGAGCAGTACTTC. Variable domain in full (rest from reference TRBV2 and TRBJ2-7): EPEVTQTPSHQVTQMGQEVILRCVPISNHLYFYWYRQILGQKVEFLVSFYNNEISEKSEIFDDQFSVERPDGSNFTLKIRSTKLEDSAMYFCASRGSSYEQYFGPGTRLTVT.

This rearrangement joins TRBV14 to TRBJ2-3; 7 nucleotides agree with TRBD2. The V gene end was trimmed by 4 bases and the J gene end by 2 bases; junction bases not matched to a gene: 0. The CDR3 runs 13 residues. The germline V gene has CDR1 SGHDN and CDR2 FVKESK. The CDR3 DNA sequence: TGTGCCAGCAGCCGACTAGCCACAGATACGCAGTATTTT. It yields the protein CASSRLATDTQYF.

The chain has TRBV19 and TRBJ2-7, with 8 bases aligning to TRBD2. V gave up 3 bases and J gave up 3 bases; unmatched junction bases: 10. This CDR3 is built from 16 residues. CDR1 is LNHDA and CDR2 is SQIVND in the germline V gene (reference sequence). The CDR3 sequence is CASSIAGRLASYEQYF. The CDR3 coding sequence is TGTGCCAGTAGTATCGCGGGCCGACTAGCGAGCTACGAGCAGTACTTC.

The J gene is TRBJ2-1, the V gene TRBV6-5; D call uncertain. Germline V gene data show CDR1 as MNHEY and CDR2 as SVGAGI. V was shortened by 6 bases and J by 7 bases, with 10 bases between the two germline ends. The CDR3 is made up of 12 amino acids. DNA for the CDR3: TGTGCCAGCAGCTTAGCAATAAATGAGCAGTTCTTC. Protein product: CASSLAINEQFF.